A single T cell receptor (beta chain) is shown here with its context. The antigen remains undetermined. The germline CDR1 and CDR2 sequences are KGHSH and LQKENI. The CDR3 sequence is 14 residues long. V shed 6 bases, J shed 4 bases, and the junction held 7 bases outside the gene matches. The data are from a study of a mutant IDH1 vaccine in newly diagnosed glioma. Time point described: week 47, end of study. Alongside topical imiquimod, each dose of vaccine comprised 300 ug of mutant IDH1 20-mer peptide. Clones were read by immunoSEQ multiplex PCR, and TCRdb kept only the in-frame ones, dropping some. The sample has over 80,000 clones; approximately 75% are singletons.

This clonotype was sampled from a man aged 40-49 years with glioma. The sample consisted of PBMCs, taken from a glioma patient whose treatment included an IDH1 peptide vaccine. The chain combines TRBV18 with TRBJ2-7, with 9 bases identical to TRBD1. CDR3 nucleotides: TGTGCCAGCTCTGCCGGGACAGGGAGATACGAGCAGTACTTC. Its translation is CASSAGTGRYEQYF.